This T cell receptor beta chain appears in the sequencing data of a study of blood T cell repertoires in COVID-19. V was pared by 5 bases and J by 6 bases, with 12 bases of the junction left unmatched. Germline CDR1 and CDR2: SGHNT and YENEEA. CDR3 size: 15 residues. TCRdb's copy holds only in-frame clones and misses some; the assay was immunoSEQ multiplex PCR. The sample yields 75,000 to 85,000 clones, around nine tenths seen once. Source material: peripheral blood. This rearrangement joins TRBV11-3 to TRBJ1-1; TRBD1 aligns across 7 bases. This receptor was obtained from a man in his forties or fifties with active COVID-19. CDR3 residues: CASSPRTGGWPEAFF. CDR3 bases: TGTGCCAGCAGCCCAAGGACAGGAGGGTGGCCTGAAGCTTTCTTT. Filled out from reference TRBV11-3 and TRBJ1-1, the complete variable domain reads EAGVVQSPRYKIIEKKQPVAFWCNPISGHNTLYWYLQNLGQGPELLIRYENEEAVDDSQLPKDRFSAERLKGVDSTLKIQPAELGDSAVYLCASSPRTGGWPEAFFGQGTRLTVV.